These 28 T cell receptor beta chains were all obtained from the same sample, sequenced in a study of blood T cell repertoires in COVID-19. Repertoires were generated with immunoSEQ multiplex PCR, while TCRdb's copy carries only in-frame clones and drops some. The sample lists about 300,000 clones, around 89% occurring once. Sequenced sample: peripheral blood. Every receptor here comes from a man between 18 and 29 years old who had recovered from COVID-19.

This clone was detected once. This chain joins TRBV19 and TRBJ1-5; D may be TRBD1 (6 bases). The V end was cut by 10 bases, the J end by 7 bases, with 23 bases between. Looked up from germline, CDR1 is LNHDA and CDR2 is SQIVND (reference sequence). CDR3 length: 15 residues. CDR3 DNA sequence: TGTGCCACTACACCTCAAGGGGGGGCTGGGCAGCCCCAGCATTTT. Amino acid sequence: CATTPQGGAGQPQHF.

This clone was seen once. The J gene is TRBJ1-1, the V gene TRBV10-3; D remains unclear. V was trimmed by 0 bases and J by 7 bases, leaving 9 bases between them. This CDR3 contains 13 residues. CDR1 and CDR2 from the germline V gene are ENHRY and SYGVKD. Here the CDR3 reads CAISESNPNEAFF. The CDR3 DNA reads TGTGCCATCAGTGAGTCGAACCCTAATGAAGCTTTCTTT.

The chain uses TRBV19 and TRBJ2-5; D is unresolved. This CDR3 region has 13 residues. Looked up from germline, CDR1 is LNHDA and CDR2 is SQIVND (reference sequence). Trimming took 3 bases from V and 7 from J, leaving 12 bases between them. The CDR3 spells CASSIDPLGTQYF. CDR3 nucleotide sequence: TGTGCCAGTAGTATCGACCCCCTAGGGACCCAGTACTTC.

This clone appeared once. The CDR3 loop reads CSVGDGGFYGYTF. For the CDR3, the DNA is TGCAGCGTTGGAGACGGAGGGTTTTATGGCTACACCTTC. The chain links TRBV29-1 to TRBJ1-2; D is uncertain. With 4 bases removed from V and 5 bases from J, the gap between germline ends came to 14 bases. Germline V CDR1 and CDR2: SQVTM, ANQGSEA. There are 13 residues in the CDR3.

This chain links TRBV4-3 with TRBJ2-7; 11 nucleotides match TRBD1. Trimming at V came to 1 base and at J to 3 bases, leaving 8 bases not matched to a gene. CDR3 length equals 17 residues. From germline, CDR1 is LGHNA and CDR2 YSLEER. The CDR3 reads CASSQGCRTGGSYEQYF. The CDR3 nucleotides read TGCGCCAGCAGCCAAGGATGCCGGACAGGGGGCAGCTACGAGCAGTACTTC.

The chain employs TRBV5-1 and TRBJ1-6; D is possibly TRBD1 (6 bases). V was trimmed by 7 bases and J by 2 bases, leaving 13 bases between them. CDR3 length: 15 residues. Germline CDR1 is SGHRS and CDR2 is YFSETQ. CDR3 region: CASGEGTTYNSPLHF. The CDR3 coding sequence is TGCGCCAGCGGCGAAGGGACAACCTATAATTCACCCCTCCACTTT. The whole variable domain, filled in from reference TRBV5-1 and TRBJ1-6, reads KAGVTQTPRYLIKTRGQQVTLSCSPISGHRSVSWYQQTPGQGLQFLFEYFSETQRNKGNFPGRFSGRQFSNSRSEMNVSTLELGDSALYLCASGEGTTYNSPLHFGNGTRLTVT.

This chain uses TRBV11-2 with TRBJ2-5; 10 bases match TRBD1. This CDR3 comprises 15 residues. Germline V gene sequence: CDR1 SGHAT, CDR2 FQNNGV. Trimming cost V 3 bases and J 5 bases; bases outside gene matches: 6. As DNA, the CDR3 is TGTGCCAGCAGCTTCTCGACAGGGGGCGCGGAGACCCAGTACTTC. It specifies CASSFSTGGAETQYF.

The DNA of the CDR3 is TGCGCCAGCAGCCAAGATCATAGCCCCCGCCGCACAGATACGCAGTATTTT. Amino acid sequence: CASSQDHSPRRTDTQYF. The chain joins TRBV4-1 to TRBJ2-3; D is uncertain. In germline, CDR1 is MGHRA, CDR2 YSYEKL. CDR3 length: 17 residues. V was shortened by 0 bases and J by 1 base, with 14 bases between the two germline ends.

The chain combines TRBV6-5 with TRBJ1-4, with 8 bases fitting TRBD1. The V segment lost 5 bases and the J segment 8 bases; nucleotides outside the gene matches: 10. CDR3 length equals 15 residues. The germline CDR1 and CDR2 sequences are MNHEY and SVGAGI. CDR3 nucleotide sequence: TGTGCCAGCAGTCCTATTGACAGGGGAGGGGAAAAACTGTTTTTT. It encodes CASSPIDRGGEKLFF.

The rearrangement joins TRBV6-9 to TRBJ1-4; possible D gene TRBD1, 6 bases. V dropped 4 bases and J dropped 10 bases, with 13 bases sitting between them. CDR1 is MNHGY, CDR2 SVAAGI, per germline. The CDR3 spans 13 residues. CDR3 DNA: TGTGCCAGCAGTTCTTTACAGGGTGGAAAACTGTTTTTT. It codes for CASSSLQGGKLFF.

This clone has a single count. V gene TRBV28 combines with J gene TRBJ2-7, with 8 bases identical to TRBD1. The CDR3 totals 16 residues. Germline V gene data show CDR1 as MDHEN and CDR2 as SYDVKM. J gave up 1 base and V 3 bases, and 8 bases lay outside the gene matches. CDR3 bases: TGTGCCAGCAGTTTCCTAGTGGGACAGGTGTCCTACGAGCAGTACTTC. The encoded protein is CASSFLVGQVSYEQYF.

The genes are TRBV10-3 and TRBJ1-6; a weak D match, TRBD1 (6 bases). The CDR3 is made up of 15 amino acids. Between the trimmed V and J ends, which lost 3 bases and 9 bases, there was a span of 15 bases. Germline V gene data show CDR1 as ENHRY and CDR2 as SYGVKD. Here the CDR3 reads CAISEYETGGSPLHF. In nucleotides, the CDR3 is TGTGCCATCAGTGAATACGAGACAGGAGGTTCACCCCTCCACTTT.

The chain has TRBV5-8 and TRBJ2-3, with 9 bases fitting TRBD2. Germline CDR1 is SGHTS and CDR2 is YDEGEE. V lost 2 bases to trimming and J lost 4 bases; unmatched junction nucleotides: 5. The length of the CDR3 is 15 residues. Here the CDR3 DNA reads TGTGCCAGCAGCTTCCTGCGGGGGGGCGCAGATACGCAGTATTTT. Its translation is CASSFLRGGADTQYF.

The chain carries TRBV7-3 and TRBJ1-3, with 8 nucleotides matching TRBD1. The germline CDR1 and CDR2 sequences are SGHTA and FQGTGA. This CDR3 contains 16 residues. Trimming took 2 bases from V and 4 from J; bases not matched to a gene: 7. CDR3 loop: CASSLYGTGSGNTIYF. The CDR3 DNA reads TGTGCCAGCAGCTTATACGGGACAGGCTCCGGAAACACCATATATTTT. The entire variable domain, with the rest obtained from reference TRBV7-3 and TRBJ1-3, is as follows: GAGVSQTPSNKVTEKGKYVELRCDPISGHTALYWYRQSLGQGPEFLIYFQGTGAADDSGLPNDRFFAVRPEGSVSTLKIQRTERGDSAVYLCASSLYGTGSGNTIYFGEGSWLTVV.

This clone was seen just once. The CDR3 DNA is TGTGCCAGCAGCCAGACAGGGAGAGGCTACACCTTC. Its translation is CASSQTGRGYTF. This rearrangement joins TRBV6-6 to TRBJ1-2; 7 bases match TRBD1. This CDR3 has 12 residues. V lost 6 bases to trimming and J lost 8 bases; unmatched junction nucleotides: 6. Germline V gene data show CDR1 as MNHNY and CDR2 as SVGAGI (reference sequence).

The chain uses TRBV5-1 and TRBJ2-5, with TRBD1 matching over 7 bases. The CDR3 consists of 14 residues. The V segment lost 4 bases and the J segment 3 bases; nucleotides outside the gene matches: 6. Germline CDR1 is SGHRS and CDR2 is YFSETQ. This chain's CDR3 is CASSPGTEKETQYF. As DNA, the CDR3 is TGCGCCAGCAGCCCTGGGACAGAAAAAGAGACCCAGTACTTC.

The chain carries TRBV5-4 and TRBJ2-7; unclear D gene. The ends were cut back, 1 base at V and 2 bases at J, with 7 bases in the middle. Per the germline V gene, CDR1 is SGHNT and CDR2 is YYREEE (reference sequence). The CDR3 has 13 residues. CDR3 residues: CASSLHGPYEQYF. CDR3 nucleotides: TGTGCCAGCAGCTTGCACGGTCCCTACGAGCAGTACTTC. Full variable domain (outside the CDR3, taken from reference TRBV5-4 and TRBJ2-7): ETGVTQSPTHLIKTRGQQVTLRCSSQSGHNTVSWYQQALGQGPQFIFQYYREEENGRGNFPPRFSGLQFPNYSSELNVNALELDDSALYLCASSLHGPYEQYFGPGTRLTVT.

The chain employs TRBV5-4 and TRBJ1-1; possibly TRBD1 for D (6 bases). The CDR3 is 16 amino acids. Germline lookup yields CDR1 SGHNT and CDR2 YYREEE (reference sequence). V gave up 0 bases and J gave up 3 bases, with 15 bases separating them. CDR3 nucleotide sequence: TGTGCCAGCAGCTTGGGCAGGACAGCCTGGGACACTGAAGCTTTCTTT. This gives the protein CASSLGRTAWDTEAFF.

The V gene is TRBV7-2, the J gene TRBJ1-6; TRBD1 agrees at 8 bases. This CDR3 is 17 amino acids long. The junction had 12 bases not matched to a gene; V was cut back by 1 base and J by 10 bases. Germline loops: CDR1 SGHTA, CDR2 FQGNSA. CDR3 residues: CASSLGPGQGLGSPLHF. The CDR3 bases are TGTGCCAGCAGCTTAGGCCCCGGACAGGGTTTAGGATCACCCCTCCACTTT.

The CDR3 coding sequence is TGTGCCAGCAACTCGGGACAGAGCTCCTACGAGCAGTACTTC. Its protein product is CASNSGQSSYEQYF. This sequence joins TRBV28 and TRBJ2-7, with 7 bases aligning to TRBD1. CDR3 length: 14 residues. V was pared by 7 bases and J by 0 bases, with 6 bases of the junction left unmatched. Per the germline V gene, CDR1 is MDHEN and CDR2 is SYDVKM.

The V call is TRBV11-2, the J call TRBJ2-3; D unclear. The CDR3 consists of 13 residues. Between the trimmed V and J ends, which lost 8 bases and 1 base, there was a span of 10 bases. From germline, CDR1 is SGHAT and CDR2 FQNNGV. CDR3 sequence: CASLVSGTDTQYF. In DNA, the CDR3 is TGTGCCAGCCTTGTCTCGGGCACAGATACGCAGTATTTT.

This chain joins TRBV27 and TRBJ1-6; D gene ambiguous. Deletions cut 4 bases from V and 8 bases from J, with 12 bases between. The germline V gene has CDR1 MNHEY and CDR2 SMNVEV (reference sequence). This CDR3 contains 14 residues. CDR3 sequence: CASSSQAAHSPLHF. In nucleotides, the CDR3 is TGTGCCAGCAGTTCCCAGGCCGCGCATTCACCCCTCCACTTT.

The V gene is TRBV6-5, the J gene TRBJ1-2; D remains unclear. Between the trimmed V and J ends, which lost 7 bases and 4 bases, there was a span of 16 bases. CDR3 size: 14 residues. The germline CDR1 and CDR2 sequences are MNHEY and SVGAGI. As DNA, the CDR3 is TGTGCCAGCACCATTTCCAGCGGGTCCTATGGCTACACCTTC. Encoded protein: CASTISSGSYGYTF.

This chain joins TRBV11-3 and TRBJ2-7; D is perhaps TRBD1 (6 bases). The V end was cut by 0 bases, the J end by 4 bases, with 13 bases between. This CDR3 is built from 15 residues. Looked up from germline, CDR1 is SGHNT and CDR2 is YENEEA. Written as DNA, the CDR3 is TGTGCCAGCAGCTTAGAGGCAGGGGATCGTTACGAGCAGTACTTC. As protein: CASSLEAGDRYEQYF. Based on the CDR3 plus reference TRBV11-3 and TRBJ2-7, the full variable domain is EAGVVQSPRYKIIEKKQPVAFWCNPISGHNTLYWYLQNLGQGPELLIRYENEEAVDDSQLPKDRFSAERLKGVDSTLKIQPAELGDSAVYLCASSLEAGDRYEQYFGPGTRLTVT.

J is TRBJ2-1 and V is TRBV2, with D unclear. Trimming removed 6 bases from V and 3 bases from J, with 18 bases in between. The CDR3 covers 16 residues. CDR1 is SNHLY, CDR2 FYNNEI, per germline. CDR3 in DNA: TGTGCCAGCAGGACCTCAAGGAGCCCTTTCTACAATGAGCAGTTCTTC. Protein product: CASRTSRSPFYNEQFF. Looking up the rest from reference TRBV2 and TRBJ2-1 gives the full variable domain: EPEVTQTPSHQVTQMGQEVILRCVPISNHLYFYWYRQILGQKVEFLVSFYNNEISEKSEIFDDQFSVERPDGSNFTLKIRSTKLEDSAMYFCASRTSRSPFYNEQFFGPGTRLTVL.

This clone was counted only a few times. This chain connects TRBV18 to TRBJ1-2; the D gene is possibly TRBD1 (6 bases). The germline gives CDR1 KGHSH, CDR2 LQKENI. V was pared by 3 bases and J by 2 bases, with 10 bases between. This CDR3 contains 14 residues. CDR3 residues: CASSPSGTNYGYTF. CDR3 coding DNA: TGTGCCAGCTCACCGTCCGGGACAAACTATGGCTACACCTTC.

The J gene is TRBJ2-7, the V gene TRBV18, with 10 positions matching TRBD1. CDR3 length: 18 amino acids. Per germline, CDR1 KGHSH and CDR2 LQKENI. V gave up 0 bases and J gave up 3 bases; unmatched junction bases: 11. The CDR3 DNA is TGTGCCAGCTCACCACCGTCCAAGGGGACAGGGGTGATCTACGAGCAGTACTTC. Its translation: CASSPPSKGTGVIYEQYF.

V and J are TRBV12-5 and TRBJ1-2; TRBD1 matches 11 bases. There are 16 residues in the CDR3. J lost 2 bases, V lost 4 bases, and 6 bases had no gene match. Germline V gene sequence: CDR1 LGHNT, CDR2 FRNRAP. The CDR3 loop reads CASGSGTGGMNYGYTF. In nucleotides, the CDR3 is TGTGCTAGTGGTTCCGGGACAGGGGGTATGAACTATGGCTACACCTTC.